Only a few counts were recorded for the clone carrying this T cell receptor (beta chain). Its antigen is currently unknown. This entry comes from a study of beta chain features in type 1 diabetes. Study-wide results and caveats: For patients, the naive, central memory and Treg TCRB repertoires appeared more alike than for healthy donors. Lower insertion and higher deletion counts appeared at VDJ junctions in type 1 diabetes patients.

Via the markers CD45RO/CCR7/CD25/CD127/CD95/CD27, stem cell-like memory, regulatory, central memory and naive CD4+ cells were sorted. The CDR3 loop spans 11 amino acids. The V end lost 6 bases, the J end lost 7 bases, and 7 bases lay between the germline ends. Germline values: CDR1 SGHNT, CDR2 YYREEE (reference sequence). Investigators reverse transcribed all isolated RNA, so they sequenced expressed TCRB transcripts. Reads from naive, central memory and regulatory T cell samples averaged about 3.8 million. The data were produced by immunoSEQ multiplex PCR, yet TCRdb's version contains in-frame clones alone and is incomplete. The sample has 350,000 to 450,000 clones, approximately 15% seen once; the top ten hold about 0.034%.

Sequencing was done on a sample of naive CD4+ T cells from blood. The gene calls are TRBV5-4 and TRBJ2-2; D gene unclear. The clonotype originates from a man aged 30 to 45 in good health. CDR3 sequence reads: CASKSGGELFF. CDR3 coding DNA: TGTGCCAGCAAGAGTGGCGGGGAGCTGTTTTTT.